Listed below are T cell receptor beta chains from one sample, sequenced in a study of regulatory T cells in long-lasting Graves disease. TCRdb re-derived calls from the multiplex PCR reads in MiXCR, one entry per CDR3 protein. The table records 300,000 to 500,000 distinct CDR3 sequences, around 21% of them present only once. Sequenced here: peripheral blood mononuclear cells (PBMCs), sampled when the disease was refractory, from a patient treated with antithyroid drugs. The receptors were sampled from a female donor with Graves disease. CDR3s leave out the opening cysteine and the closing phenylalanine or tryptophan. The D gene is left open where the match is weak.

j_call v_call d_call cdr3_length cdr3_aa
TRBJ2-5 TRBV4-3 NA 11 ASSLQVEETQY
TRBJ2-3 TRBV27 TRBD2 13 ASSFGRASTDTQY
TRBJ2-1 TRBV19 NA 14 ASSIEGTRAYNEQF
TRBJ1-1 TRBV7-9 NA 13 ASRPERVGGTEAF
TRBJ1-6 TRBV12-3/TRBV12-4 NA 12 ASSYSSNNSPLH
TRBJ1-1 TRBV12-3/TRBV12-4 TRBD1 16 ASSLGGGEDRGVTEAF
TRBJ1-1 TRBV7-2 NA 13 ASSPHGGVNTEAF
TRBJ2-7 TRBV3-1 TRBD2 13 ASSQGIAGPYEQY
TRBJ2-5 TRBV13 NA 12 ASSSLSFQETQY
TRBJ2-7 TRBV27 NA 12 ASSSIQNGYEQY
TRBJ1-4 TRBV6-5 NA 13 ASSLFEGPKEKLF
TRBJ2-2 TRBV6-9 NA 11 ASSFQITGELF
TRBJ2-2 TRBV28 NA 12 ASSPDRNTGELF
TRBJ2-1 TRBV24-1 TRBD2 14 ATSDSGTTTRNEQF
TRBJ1-1 TRBV4-1 NA 14 ASSQEAMGVNTEAF
TRBJ2-7 TRBV7-9 TRBD2 13 ASSQLAGDSYEQY
TRBJ2-5 TRBV24-1 NA 10 ATSDLGETQY
TRBJ2-1 TRBV27 NA 11 ASSLWASHEQF
TRBJ2-2 TRBV6-1 TRBD2 13 ASSEASGSTGELF
TRBJ2-7 TRBV5-1 TRBD1 11 ASTGTEISEQY
TRBJ1-2 TRBV14 TRBD1 13 ASSQVALGQYGYT
TRBJ2-7 TRBV3-1 NA 12 ASSPNHGVYEQY